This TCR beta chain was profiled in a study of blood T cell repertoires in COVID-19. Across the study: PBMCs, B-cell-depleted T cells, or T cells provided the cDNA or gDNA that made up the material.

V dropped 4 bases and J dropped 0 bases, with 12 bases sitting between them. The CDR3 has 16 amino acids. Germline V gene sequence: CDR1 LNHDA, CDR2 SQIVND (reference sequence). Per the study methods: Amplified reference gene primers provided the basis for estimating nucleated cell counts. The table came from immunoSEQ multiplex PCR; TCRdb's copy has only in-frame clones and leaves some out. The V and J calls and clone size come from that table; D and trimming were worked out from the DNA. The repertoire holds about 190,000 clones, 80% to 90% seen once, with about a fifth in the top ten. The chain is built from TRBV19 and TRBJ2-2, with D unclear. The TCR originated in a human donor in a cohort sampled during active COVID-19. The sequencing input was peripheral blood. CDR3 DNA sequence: TGTGCCAGTAGTAGGAACAGTTACGCGAACACCGGGGAGCTGTTTTTT. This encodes CASSRNSYANTGELFF.